The next 30 T cell receptor beta chains were all read from a single sample in a study of neurological immune-mediated disorders. Each CDR3 protein gets one entry after TCRdb re-called the 5' RACE reads with MiXCR. The sample records roughly 30,000 distinct CDR3 sequences, roughly 25% being singletons. Sequences were obtained from CD4+ T cells from blood. These receptor sequences come from a man between 45 and 60 years old with HTLV-1-associated myelopathy (HAM/TSP).

This clonotype occurred many times. The chain uses TRBV6-1 and TRBJ1-1, with D unclear. Germline V lookup: CDR1 MNHNS, CDR2 SASEGT. CDR3 length equals 13 residues. V gave up 1 base and J gave up 1 base, with 4 bases separating them. The CDR3 sequence is CASSEVGNTEAFF. Written as DNA, the CDR3 is TGTGCCAGCAGTGAAGTGGGGAACACTGAAGCTTTCTTT.

This clonotype was observed many times. The rearrangement uses TRBV15 and TRBJ1-5; D not resolved. CDR1 LNHNV and CDR2 YYDKDF come from the germline V gene (reference sequence). Trimming took off 3 bases at V and 0 bases at J, with 9 bases between the two ends. The CDR3 consists of 15 residues. CDR3 loop: CATSRDGVSNQPQHF. The CDR3 bases are TGTGCCACCAGCAGGGACGGAGTTAGCAATCAGCCCCAGCATTTT.

A note on this clonotype: Germline and junction disagree at one end, which may indicate a read error. The genes are TRBV18 and TRBJ1-1; D is uncertain. Germline CDR1 and CDR2: KGHSH and LQKENI. The CDR3 runs to 15 residues. CDR3 nucleotides: TGTGCCAGCTCACCCCATACAGCGGGGAACACTGAAGCGTTCTTT. Its translation is CASSPHTAGNTEAFF.

This clonotype came up many times. The chain uses TRBV11-1 and TRBJ2-7; no reliable D call. The CDR3 covers 15 residues. Looked up from germline, CDR1 is SGHAT and CDR2 is FQDESV (reference sequence). V lost 5 bases and J lost 6, with 20 bases in between. The CDR3 region is CASSLRRHFDPEQYF. CDR3 DNA sequence: TGTGCCAGCAGCCTCCGCCGGCATTTTGACCCCGAGCAGTACTTC.

This clonotype was seen at least ten times. The CDR3 protein is CASSLAGGNTGELFF. Here the CDR3 DNA reads TGTGCCAGCAGCTTAGCGGGAGGGAACACCGGGGAGCTGTTTTTT. V is TRBV11-2 and J is TRBJ2-2, with 7 bases fitting TRBD2. V shed 1 base, J shed 1 base, and the junction held 0 bases outside the gene matches. CDR1 and CDR2 from the germline V gene are SGHAT and FQNNGV. This CDR3 region has 15 residues.

This clonotype was recorded at least ten times. This chain joins TRBV7-3 and TRBJ2-3, with D perhaps given as TRBD1 or TRBD2 (6 bases each). V lost 5 bases and J lost 4, with 16 bases in between. The CDR3 extends over 15 amino acids. Germline lookup yields CDR1 SGHTA and CDR2 FQGTGA. CDR3 DNA: TGTGCCAGCAGCCCGAGGGGGACTGGCTCAGATACGCAGTATTTT. Its translation: CASSPRGTGSDTQYF.

In its sample, this clonotype was seen many times. V gene TRBV3-1 combines with J gene TRBJ2-7, with D possibly matching TRBD1 (5 bases). Per the germline V gene, CDR1 is LGHDT and CDR2 is YNNKEL (reference sequence). With 4 bases removed from V and 7 bases from J, the gap between germline ends came to 11 bases. The CDR3 is made up of 12 amino acids. CDR3 loop: CASSPGAREQYF. CDR3 coding DNA: TGTGCCAGCAGCCCTGGGGCCAGGGAGCAGTACTTC.

This clonotype was picked up many times. The chain recombines TRBV18 with TRBJ2-7; either TRBD1 or TRBD2 may fit D (5 bases each). CDR1 and CDR2 (germline): KGHSH, LQKENI. The CDR3 loop spans 14 amino acids. Between the trimmed V and J ends, which lost 2 bases and 4 bases, there was a span of 12 bases. CDR3 loop: CASSPGQGAYEQYF. As DNA, the CDR3 is TGTGCCAGCTCACCAGGGCAGGGAGCGTACGAGCAGTACTTC.

The chain uses TRBV25-1 and TRBJ1-1; 8 bases align to TRBD1. V lost 6 bases, J lost 3 bases, and 18 bases stayed unmatched. The CDR3 spans 18 residues. Per germline, CDR1 MGHDK and CDR2 SYGVNS. CDR3 amino acids: CASRQTPGQGVGDTEAFF. The DNA for the CDR3 is TGTGCCAGCAGACAAACTCCAGGACAGGGCGTTGGAGACACTGAAGCTTTCTTT.

This clonotype showed up many times. The chain joins TRBV15 to TRBJ1-1, with a tentative D call TRBD1 (6 bases). CDR1 is LNHNV and CDR2 is YYDKDF in the germline V gene (reference sequence). This CDR3 contains 15 residues. Trimming shortened V by 5 bases and J by 6 bases, and 19 bases separated the two germline ends. CDR3 residues: CATSVPTGPRAEAFF. CDR3 nucleotides: TGTGCCACCAGCGTACCCACAGGGCCACGCGCTGAAGCTTTCTTT.

Note on this clonotype: Germline and junction disagree at one end, which may indicate a read error. The V gene is TRBV29-1, the J gene TRBJ1-1; perhaps TRBD1 as D (5 bases). Per the germline V gene, CDR1 is SQVTM and CDR2 is ANQGSEA. The CDR3 sequence is 14 residues long. In DNA, the CDR3 is TGCGGCGTTGATCGTAGGGACTCGAACACTGAAGCTTTCTTT. Its translation is CGVDRRDSNTEAFF.

This clonotype was picked up many times. The chain combines TRBV10-3 with TRBJ1-1; D unresolved. The V gene lost 0 bases and the J gene lost 1 base, with 6 bases spanning the gap. The CDR3 contains 14 residues. CDR1 ENHRY and CDR2 SYGVKD come from the germline V gene. The CDR3 region has the DNA TGTGCCATCAGTGAGTCGTTCAGGAACACTGAAGCTTTCTTT. It is translated as CAISESFRNTEAFF.

The rearrangement uses TRBV29-1 and TRBJ1-5; the D is unclear. Germline CDR1 reads SQVTM; CDR2 reads ANQGSEA. V was cut by 4 bases and J by 5 bases, with 9 bases left in between. This CDR3 is 12 amino acids long. CDR3 protein: CSVGDFDQPQHF. CDR3 in DNA: TGCAGCGTTGGAGATTTCGATCAGCCCCAGCATTTT.

The rearrangement links TRBV20-1 to TRBJ2-7; 9 nucleotides align to TRBD1. The CDR3 extends over 11 amino acids. Germline assignment: CDR1 DFQATT and CDR2 SNEGSKA (reference sequence). The CDR3 region has the DNA TGCAATTACAGGGGGCGCGGCGAGCAGTACTTC. Translation gives CNYRGRGEQYF.

This clonotype came up many times. The chain carries TRBV20-1 and TRBJ2-7; 7 bases match TRBD2. This CDR3 contains 12 residues. Germline CDR1 and CDR2: DFQATT and SNEGSKA (reference sequence). V trimming: 5 bases; J trimming: 6 bases; junction bases outside the gene matches: 7. Here the CDR3 reads CSARREISEQYF. CDR3 in DNA: TGCAGTGCTCGGCGGGAGATTAGCGAGCAGTACTTC.

V is TRBV12-3 or TRBV12-4 and J is TRBJ1-1; D not resolved. V was shortened by 1 base and J by 7 bases, with 10 bases between the two germline ends. CDR3 length: 13 residues. CDR3 bases: TGTGCCAGCAGTTTAGTCCCCAGCCGTGAAGCTTTCTTT. Protein sequence: CASSLVPSREAFF.

In this sample, this clonotype turned up many times. V usage is TRBV5-1 and J usage is TRBJ1-1; unclear D gene. The ends were cut back, 4 bases at V and 4 bases at J, with 14 bases in the middle. The germline V gene has CDR1 SGHRS and CDR2 YFSETQ. This CDR3 spans 14 amino acids. The CDR3: CASSPQAGSTEAFF. The CDR3 region has the DNA TGCGCCAGCAGCCCCCAGGCGGGTAGCACTGAAGCTTTCTTT.

This clonotype has ten or more counts. The genes are TRBV27 and TRBJ2-4; no firm D call. The germline V gene encodes CDR1 MNHEY and CDR2 SMNVEV (reference sequence). Trimming shortened V by 5 bases and J by 0 bases, and 8 bases separated the two germline ends. The CDR3 consists of 14 residues. The CDR3 coding sequence is TGTGCCAGCAGTCCCTCGGTAGCCAAAAACATTCAGTACTTC. This sequence encodes CASSPSVAKNIQYF.

The table lists this clonotype with a few counts. As DNA, the CDR3 is TGCGCCAGCAGAACTACAGGTCCCGATCACTACGAGCAGTACTTC. This codes for CASRTTGPDHYEQYF. The chain combines TRBV5-1 with TRBJ2-7; D perhaps matches TRBD1 (5 bases). Germline-derived CDR1 and CDR2 are SGHRS and YFSETQ. V was cut by 5 bases and J by 3 bases, with 18 bases left in between. The CDR3 is 15 residues long.

V and J are TRBV7-2 and TRBJ2-1; 11 bases agree with TRBD1. The length of the CDR3 is 16 residues. Per the germline V gene, CDR1 is SGHTA and CDR2 is FQGNSA. V lost 0 bases, J lost 6 bases, and 4 bases stayed unmatched. CDR3 coding DNA: TGTGCCAGCAGCTTAGCCGGGACAGGGGGATTCAATGAGCAGTTCTTC. Residues: CASSLAGTGGFNEQFF. The entire variable domain, with the rest obtained from reference TRBV7-2 and TRBJ2-1, is as follows: GAGVSQSPSNKVTEKGKDVELRCDPISGHTALYWYRQSLGQGLEFLIYFQGNSAPDKSGLPSDRFSAERTGGSVSTLTIQRTQQEDSAVYLCASSLAGTGGFNEQFFGPGTRLTVL.

Many counts were recorded for this clonotype. This rearrangement joins TRBV5-1 to TRBJ2-2; 7 bases match TRBD1. Losses at the gene ends were 4 bases for V and 6 bases for J; bases not matched to a gene: 9. From germline, CDR1 is SGHRS and CDR2 YFSETQ. The CDR3 totals 15 residues. CDR3 region: CASSASTGSSGELFF. The CDR3 DNA reads as TGCGCCAGCAGCGCCTCGACAGGGTCCTCCGGGGAGCTGTTTTTT.

Ten or more counts support this clonotype. This sequence joins TRBV6-1 and TRBJ1-5, with D uncertain. The V gene's germline CDR1 is MNHNS and CDR2 SASEGT. V shed 3 bases and J shed 6 bases, with 15 bases lying between them. This CDR3 comprises 15 residues. Here the CDR3 DNA reads TGTGCCAGCAGTGACTCCGGGGTCTGGGGTCAGCCCCAGCATTTT. It codes for CASSDSGVWGQPQHF.

This clonotype has only one observation. One end of the junction fails to match germline, which may point to a read error. The CDR3 DNA is TGTGCCAGCAGCCGATCGACACAGGGGAGGACTGAAGATTTCTTT. Protein: CASSRSTQGRTEDFF. This chain connects TRBV14 to TRBJ1-1, with 7 bases aligning to TRBD1. Germline CDR1 and CDR2: SGHDN and FVKESK. The CDR3 runs to 15 residues.

This clonotype has ten or more counts. The gene calls are TRBV7-9 and TRBJ1-1; possible D gene TRBD1, 6 bases. The CDR3 is made up of 15 amino acids. The V gene's germline CDR1 is SEHNR and CDR2 FQNEAQ (reference sequence). Trimming left V 1 base short and J 5 bases short, with 14 bases between. The CDR3 DNA follows: TGTGCCAGCAGCTTAGACCTAGGGAGGGGGACTGAAGCTTTCTTT. Its translation is CASSLDLGRGTEAFF.

This clonotype was recorded at least ten times. The chain couples TRBV12-3 or TRBV12-4 to TRBJ1-5; D is unclear. The CDR3 covers 15 residues. V lost 3 bases, J lost 0 bases, and 9 bases lay in between. The CDR3 bases are TGTGCCAGCAGTTTCCAGACCGCTAGCAATCAGCCCCAGCATTTT. Translating it yields CASSFQTASNQPQHF.

This clonotype was picked up many times. This chain joins TRBV12-3 or TRBV12-4 and TRBJ1-2; tentatively, D is TRBD1 (5 bases). Trimming stripped 5 bases from V and 4 bases from J, with 11 bases between. This CDR3 has 13 residues. Here the CDR3 reads CASSPEGIYGYTF. CDR3 coding DNA: TGTGCCAGCAGTCCCGAGGGGATCTATGGCTACACCTTC.

At least ten counts were recorded for this clonotype. The CDR3: CASSLAAGTTYEQYF. CDR3 DNA: TGCGCCAGCAGCTTGGCAGCCGGGACCACATACGAGCAGTACTTC. The chain combines TRBV5-1 with TRBJ2-7; D tentatively reads TRBD1 or TRBD2 (5 bases each). Trimming stripped 0 bases from V and 4 bases from J, with 14 bases between. This CDR3 comprises 15 residues. CDR1 and CDR2 from the germline V gene are SGHRS and YFSETQ.

This clonotype was seen at least ten times. J is TRBJ2-3 and V is TRBV9, with 7 bases aligning to TRBD2. CDR1 and CDR2 from the germline V gene are SGDLS and YYNGEE. This CDR3 has 16 amino acids. V lost 0 bases, J lost 0 bases, and 4 bases stayed unmatched. The DNA for the CDR3 is TGTGCCAGCAGCGTAGACGGGAGGACTAGCACAGATACGCAGTATTTT. It codes for CASSVDGRTSTDTQYF. Combining the CDR3 with reference TRBV9 and TRBJ2-3 gives the whole variable domain DSGVTQTPKHLITATGQRVTLRCSPRSGDLSVYWYQQSLDQGLQFLIQYYNGEERAKGNILERFSAQQFPDLHSELNLSSLELGDSALYFCASSVDGRTSTDTQYFGPGTRLTVL.

J is TRBJ2-4 and V is TRBV11-2; D not certain. Germline-derived CDR1 and CDR2 are SGHAT and FQNNGV. Trimming removed 0 bases at V and 1 base at J, with 7 bases between. The CDR3 runs 15 residues. The CDR3 region is CASSLEGAAKNIQYF. Here the CDR3 DNA reads TGTGCCAGCAGCTTAGAAGGAGCGGCCAAAAACATTCAGTACTTC.

This clonotype was observed many times. V and J are TRBV29-1 and TRBJ1-2; TRBD1 aligns across 10 bases. The length of the CDR3 is 13 residues. Germline CDR1 and CDR2: SQVTM and ANQGSEA. The J segment lost 6 bases and the V segment lost 6 bases, leaving 7 bases of the junction unmatched. The CDR3 region is CSVAPGTGDGYTF. The CDR3, as DNA: TGCAGCGTCGCTCCCGGGACAGGGGATGGCTACACCTTC.